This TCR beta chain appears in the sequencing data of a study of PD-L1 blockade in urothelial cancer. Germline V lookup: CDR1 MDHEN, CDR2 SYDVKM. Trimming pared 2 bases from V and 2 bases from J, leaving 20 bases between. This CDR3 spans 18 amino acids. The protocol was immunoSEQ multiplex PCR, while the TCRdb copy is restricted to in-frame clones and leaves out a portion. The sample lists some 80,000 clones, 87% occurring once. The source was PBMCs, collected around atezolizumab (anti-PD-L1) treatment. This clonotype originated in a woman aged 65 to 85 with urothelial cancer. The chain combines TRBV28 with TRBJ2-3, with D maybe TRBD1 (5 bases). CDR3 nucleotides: TGTGCCAGCAGTTTACGAATCCTTTTTTCAGGGCACACAGATACGCAGTATTTT. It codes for CASSLRILFSGHTDTQYF.